The clone carrying this TCR beta chain showed up many times. Its antigen is not known. The data are from a study of T cell repertoires in cytomegalovirus infection. The wider study: Both CMV infection and a matching HLA type were indicated by public TCR beta signatures.

TCRdb called the reads again in MiXCR, with one record for every CDR3 protein. This repertoire shows about 160,000 distinct CDR3 sequences, about a fifth found once; its top ten account for roughly 27%. Study-wide results and caveats: Accumulated public TCR beta family frequency recognized individuals carrying CMV together with the relevant HLA.

The CDR3 spans 16 residues. Germline V gene lookup returns CDR1 SEHNR and CDR2 FQNEAQ (reference sequence). Trimming at V came to 5 bases and at J to 4 bases, leaving 10 bases not matched to a gene. The rearrangement joins TRBV7-9 to TRBJ2-1, with TRBD1 identical over 8 bases. The TCR was taken from a human donor in good health (CMV status not recorded). Some clones in this sample may be carry-over from other donors' samples. This sample comprised CD8+ T cells from cultured PBMCs, obtained from culture after CMV antigen stimulation. The CDR3 sequence is CASSPPGQVLYNEQFF. The CDR3 nucleotides read TGTGCCAGCAGCCCGCCGGGACAGGTACTATACAATGAGCAGTTCTTC.